The 25 T cell receptor beta chains in this list originate from one sample, sequenced in a study of vaccination and CD4 T cells after COVID-19. Treatment specified: approximately nine-day PBMC culture with coronavirus spike peptide pools or control peptides (ViraFEST assay). These TCRs' antigens remain unknown. With the Oncomine TCR Beta short-read assay, DNA from cultured CD4+ T cells was sequenced. Each CDR3 protein is one row after TCRdb ran MiXCR on the PCR reads. The profile shows around 19,000 distinct CDR3 sequences, roughly 50% of them singletons. Sequencing was performed on CD4+ T cells from blood, cultured in vitro. The receptors were sampled from a human donor who had recovered from COVID-19.

The rearrangement uses TRBV12-3 or TRBV12-4 and TRBJ1-6; tentative D call: TRBD1 (6 bases). The CDR3 is made up of 13 amino acids. V lost 5 bases and J lost 10, with 12 bases in between. The CDR3 loop is CASSAGAHSPLHF. The DNA of the CDR3 is TGTGCCAGCAGTGCAGGGGCGCACTCACCCCTCCACTTT.

The chain links TRBV5-8 to TRBJ2-1; D is unresolved. Trimming cost V 0 bases and J 8 bases, with 9 bases left between them. The CDR3 totals 13 residues. Germline V CDR1 and CDR2: SGHTS, YDEGEE. The CDR3 nucleotides are TGTGCCAGCAGCTTGGGGGATAGGTATGAGCAGTTCTTC. This gives the protein CASSLGDRYEQFF.

This clonotype was observed a handful of times. The rearrangement links TRBV11-3 to TRBJ1-6, with D uncertain. The V end was cut by 5 bases, the J end by 5 bases, with 7 bases between. Germline assignment: CDR1 SGHNT and CDR2 YENEEA. The CDR3 loop spans 13 amino acids. In DNA, the CDR3 is TGTGCCAGCAGCCCCGTCGATAATTCACCCCTCCACTTT. It codes for CASSPVDNSPLHF.

The V gene is TRBV19, the J gene TRBJ1-1, with 11 bases that match TRBD1. This CDR3 is built from 15 residues. The junction had 7 bases not matched to a gene; V was cut back by 5 bases and J by 5 bases. The germline gives CDR1 LNHDA, CDR2 SQIVND (reference sequence). Here the CDR3 DNA reads TGTGCCAGTAGTCCCTGGGACAGGGGGGAGACTGAAGCTTTCTTT. It translates to CASSPWDRGETEAFF.

V and J are TRBV20-1 and TRBJ1-5, with TRBD1 as a possible D gene (5 bases). V was cut by 5 bases and J by 2 bases, with 13 bases left in between. The CDR3 contains 14 residues. CDR1 and CDR2 from the germline V gene are DFQATT and SNEGSKA (reference sequence). The CDR3, as DNA: TGCAGTGCTGTCCGGGACGCTGGCAATCAGCCCCAGCATTTT. It is translated as CSAVRDAGNQPQHF.

This clonotype was found a few times. The V call is TRBV4-3, the J call TRBJ2-7, with D hard to call. Germline V CDR1 and CDR2: LGHNA, YSLEER. This CDR3 has 15 amino acids. Trimming pared 0 bases from V and 2 bases from J, leaving 11 bases between. CDR3 sequence (DNA): TGCGCCAGCAGCCAAGATCTTAGTTTTGCCTACGAGCAGTACTTC. It codes for CASSQDLSFAYEQYF.

This clonotype was counted a few times. The genes are TRBV10-2 and TRBJ2-7; D possibly matches TRBD1 or TRBD2 (5 bases each). This CDR3 has 13 amino acids. Trimming took 8 bases from V and 6 from J, leaving 17 bases between them. CDR1 and CDR2 from the germline V gene are WSHSY and SAAADI. Written as DNA, the CDR3 is TGCGCCAGCTCTGTGAGGGTAGGGGTCGAGCAGTACTTC. Protein product: CASSVRVGVEQYF.

V gene TRBV4-1 combines with J gene TRBJ2-3, with D possibly being TRBD2 (5 bases). This CDR3 is built from 16 residues. Trimming removed 0 bases at V and 1 base at J, with 11 bases between. Germline loops: CDR1 MGHRA, CDR2 YSYEKL. The chain's CDR3 is CASSQDPLGRTDTQYF. The CDR3 nucleotides are TGCGCCAGCAGCCAAGATCCACTAGGACGCACAGATACGCAGTATTTT.

The V call is TRBV11-1, the J call TRBJ2-5; tentatively, D is TRBD1 (6 bases). From germline, CDR1 is SGHAT and CDR2 FQDESV (reference sequence). The CDR3 has 16 residues. Trimming left V 2 bases short and J 1 base short, with 14 bases between. CDR3 in amino acids: CASSLFGGAGQETQYF. Written as DNA, the CDR3 is TGTGCCAGCAGCTTATTTGGGGGCGCAGGCCAAGAGACCCAGTACTTC.

This clonotype was picked up a small number of times. The rearrangement links TRBV12-3 or TRBV12-4 to TRBJ1-1; D might be TRBD1 (5 bases). Trimming cost V 1 base and J 5 bases, with 11 bases left between them. The CDR3 totals 14 residues. CDR3 region: CASSLVGGGTEAFF. The CDR3 bases are TGTGCCAGCAGTTTAGTCGGGGGTGGGACTGAAGCTTTCTTT.

This clonotype was picked up a small number of times. V is TRBV20-1 and J is TRBJ1-1; D may be TRBD1 (6 bases). CDR1 DFQATT and CDR2 SNEGSKA come from the germline V gene (reference sequence). The ends were cut back, 6 bases at V and 4 bases at J, with 15 bases in the middle. This CDR3 region has 13 residues. Written as DNA, the CDR3 is TGCAGTGCCCGCCTAGGGGGTGGCACTGAAGCTTTCTTT. Translation gives CSARLGGGTEAFF.

The rearrangement uses TRBV25-1 and TRBJ2-1; 8 nucleotides agree with TRBD2. The trim removed 1 base at V and 0 bases at J, leaving 2 bases unmatched. Germline CDR1 MGHDK, CDR2 SYGVNS. This CDR3 is built from 16 residues. CDR3 DNA sequence: TGTGCCAGCAGTGAATTAGGGACTAGCTCCTACAATGAGCAGTTCTTC. Translation gives CASSELGTSSYNEQFF.

The CDR3 sequence is CASSLGGAGSETQYF. CDR3 coding DNA: TGTGCCAGCAGCTTAGGAGGAGCGGGATCGGAGACCCAGTACTTC. The rearrangement links TRBV7-8 to TRBJ2-5; TRBD2 agrees at 7 bases. CDR1 SGHVS and CDR2 FQNEAQ come from the germline V gene. The CDR3 sequence is 15 residues long. J gave up 5 bases and V 1 base, and 7 bases lay outside the gene matches.

This clonotype was observed a few times. Written as DNA, the CDR3 is TGTGCCAGCGGAACCGGGAGGGCCTTCGAGCAGTACTTC. It translates to CASGTGRAFEQYF. The chain recombines TRBV6-1 with TRBJ2-7, with 8 bases fitting TRBD2. The germline V gene encodes CDR1 MNHNS and CDR2 SASEGT. The CDR3 is made up of 13 amino acids. Trimming cost V 8 bases and J 6 bases; bases outside gene matches: 9.

About this clonotype itself: This could be a read error, since a much larger clone is one nucleotide away. This chain uses TRBV6-1 with TRBJ1-5, with D perhaps matching TRBD1 (6 bases). The CDR3 contains 11 residues. CDR1 is MNHNS and CDR2 is SASEGT in the germline V gene. The DNA for the CDR3 is TGTGCCAGCAGTACGCAGGGGACCCAGCGTTTT. Protein: CASSTQGTQRF.

In its sample, this clonotype was seen a few times. This sequence joins TRBV2 and TRBJ2-7; no reliable D call. This CDR3 is 13 amino acids long. Trimming stripped 3 bases from V and 5 bases from J, with 11 bases between. The germline CDR1 and CDR2 sequences are SNHLY and FYNNEI. The CDR3 is CASSEEVRHEQYF. Here the CDR3 DNA reads TGTGCCAGCAGTGAGGAAGTTAGGCACGAGCAGTACTTC.

The CDR3 sequence is CASSQDPGGRAWETQYF. As DNA, the CDR3 is TGTGCCAGCAGCCAAGATCCAGGTGGGAGGGCGTGGGAGACCCAGTACTTC. The chain employs TRBV3-1 and TRBJ2-5; TRBD2 agrees at 7 bases. CDR1 LGHDT and CDR2 YNNKEL come from the germline V gene (reference sequence). The CDR3 spans 17 residues. V shed 0 bases, J shed 5 bases, and the junction held 12 bases outside the gene matches.

The rearrangement links TRBV19 to TRBJ2-6; no firm D call. Germline CDR1 reads LNHDA; CDR2 reads SQIVND (reference sequence). CDR3 length: 12 residues. Trimming stripped 6 bases from V and 2 bases from J, with 2 bases between. CDR3: CASRPGANVLTF. The CDR3 DNA follows: TGTGCCAGTAGGCCTGGGGCCAACGTCCTGACTTTC.

The gene calls are TRBV20-1 and TRBJ2-7; no clear D gene. V gave up 4 bases and J gave up 4 bases, with 8 bases separating them. The CDR3 runs to 11 residues. Germline V gene data show CDR1 as DFQATT and CDR2 as SNEGSKA (reference sequence). The CDR3 DNA follows: TGCAGTGCTACCAGAGGTTACGAGCAGTACTTC. It codes for CSATRGYEQYF.

This clonotype was observed a few times. The chain employs TRBV10-3 and TRBJ2-3; no clear D. CDR3 length equals 14 residues. Looked up from germline, CDR1 is ENHRY and CDR2 is SYGVKD. The V gene lost 1 base and the J gene lost 5 bases, with 10 bases spanning the gap. The CDR3 DNA reads TGTGCCATCAGTGAGTATCGGCCGGGAGATACGCAGTATTTT. Its translation: CAISEYRPGDTQYF.

The rearrangement joins TRBV6-5 to TRBJ1-3, with unresolved D. Germline V gives CDR1 MNHEY, CDR2 SVGAGI. The CDR3 is made up of 16 amino acids. Deletions cut 3 bases from V and 0 bases from J, with 12 bases between. The CDR3 here is CASSYGTGRSGNTIYF. The CDR3 bases are TGTGCCAGCAGTTATGGCACCGGACGCTCTGGAAACACCATATATTTT.

J is TRBJ1-1 and V is TRBV28, with D unresolved. Trimming stripped 4 bases from V and 7 bases from J, with 10 bases between. Germline assignment: CDR1 MDHEN and CDR2 SYDVKM. The CDR3 is 12 amino acids. In nucleotides, the CDR3 is TGTGCCAGCAGTTATGAAGAAGTTGAAGCTTTCTTT. It is translated as CASSYEEVEAFF.

In this sample, this clonotype turned up a few times. CDR3 coding DNA: TGTGCCAGCAGTTACCGGACAGGGGATGGCTACACCTTC. As protein: CASSYRTGDGYTF. This chain joins TRBV28 and TRBJ1-2; 9 bases are a match to TRBD1. Trimming cost V 4 bases and J 6 bases; bases outside gene matches: 3. Germline values: CDR1 MDHEN, CDR2 SYDVKM. The CDR3 is made up of 13 amino acids.

This clonotype has more than one count but fewer than ten. The chain has TRBV4-3 and TRBJ1-6, with D perhaps TRBD1 (6 bases). The germline gives CDR1 LGHNA, CDR2 YSLEER. This CDR3 spans 15 amino acids. V was shortened by 1 base and J by 7 bases, with 11 bases between the two germline ends. CDR3 protein: CASSQATGLNSPLHF. The CDR3 nucleotides read TGCGCCAGCAGCCAAGCAACAGGGTTAAATTCACCCCTCCACTTT.

This clonotype was detected only a few times. The chain joins TRBV6-1 to TRBJ1-3; D remains ambiguous. Germline V gene data show CDR1 as MNHNS and CDR2 as SASEGT. Trimming cost V 6 bases and J 0 bases, with 12 bases left between them. The CDR3 is made up of 15 amino acids. The CDR3 reads CASSENTNSGNTIYF. Written as DNA, the CDR3 is TGTGCCAGCAGCGAAAACACCAACTCTGGAAACACCATATATTTT.